This T cell receptor beta chain was recorded in a study of patients and donors after allogeneic stem cell transplantation. TCRdb re-analysed the RT-PCR reads in MiXCR, keeping a single row per CDR3 protein. The table records about a million distinct CDR3 sequences, around 17% of them present only once. Germline V lookup: CDR1 LNHDA, CDR2 SQIVND (reference sequence). Trimming removed 3 bases from V and 8 bases from J, with 10 bases in between. CDR3 length equals 12 residues. The gene calls are TRBV19 and TRBJ1-2, with D unresolved. The sequencing sample was made of blood, either unsorted or a sorted T cell fraction (not recorded which). This receptor was obtained from a human donor who was either an allogeneic HSCT recipient or a stem cell or donor lymphocyte infusion donor (not recorded which). It is not recorded whose cells these are; they may come from a transplant donor. CDR3 loop: CASSIGGNGYTF. CDR3 DNA: TGTGCCAGTAGTATCGGAGGTAACGGCTACACCTTC.